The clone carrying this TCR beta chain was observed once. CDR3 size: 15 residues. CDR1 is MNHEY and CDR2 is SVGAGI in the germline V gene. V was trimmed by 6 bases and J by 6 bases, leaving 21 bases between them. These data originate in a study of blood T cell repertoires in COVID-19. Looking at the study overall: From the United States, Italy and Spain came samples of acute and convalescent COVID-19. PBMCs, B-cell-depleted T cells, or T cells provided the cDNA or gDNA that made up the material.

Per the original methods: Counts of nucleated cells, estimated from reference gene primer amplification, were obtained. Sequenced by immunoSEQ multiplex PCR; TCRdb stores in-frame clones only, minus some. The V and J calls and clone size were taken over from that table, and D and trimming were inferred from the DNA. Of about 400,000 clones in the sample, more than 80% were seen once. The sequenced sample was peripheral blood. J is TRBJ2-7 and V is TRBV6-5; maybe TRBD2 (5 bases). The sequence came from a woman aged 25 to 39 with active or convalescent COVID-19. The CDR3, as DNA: TGTGCCAGCAGAGGAGGATCCGCCGCGATTCTCGAGCAGTACTTC. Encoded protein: CASRGGSAAILEQYF.